This TCR beta chain was observed in a study of neurological immune-mediated disorders. The cDNA was produced through 5'RACE with 10-nucleotide random UMIs. Via MiXCR, TCRdb re-called the 5' RACE reads, giving one row per CDR3 protein. This table has approximately 70,000 distinct CDR3 sequences, about 5.1% appearing once. Germline V lookup: CDR1 SGHDT, CDR2 YYEEEE. The CDR3 spans 15 residues. The junction had 10 bases not matched to a gene; V was cut back by 3 bases and J by 6 bases. This clonotype showed up many times. This sequence originates from a woman aged 65 to 85 with multiple sclerosis. Material: PBMCs. The gene calls are TRBV5-6 and TRBJ2-3; 7 bases line up with TRBD1. The CDR3 region is CASSSTGPLKDTQYF. Written as DNA, the CDR3 is TGTGCCAGCAGCTCGACAGGGCCTCTTAAGGATACGCAGTATTTT.